These 16 T cell receptor beta chains were all obtained from the same sample, sequenced in a study of cytomegalovirus exposure and HLA in healthy donors. Primers for the PCR totalled 60 Vbeta and 13 Jbeta. Libraries were prepared by immunoSEQ multiplex PCR; TCRdb keeps only in-frame clonotypes and omits some of them. The table records about 190,000 clones, roughly 81% of them present only once. Sample: PBMCs. All receptors come from a woman in her thirties in good health and CMV-seropositive.

The V call is TRBV7-6, the J call TRBJ2-5; D remains unclear. There are 16 residues in the CDR3. Per the germline V gene, CDR1 is SGHVS and CDR2 is FNYEAQ. V was clipped by 5 bases and J by 5 bases, with 21 bases between them. CDR3 sequence: CASSPPVAASGETQYF. CDR3 DNA sequence: TGTGCCAGCAGCCCCCCTGTTGCGGCGTCTGGCGAGACCCAGTACTTC. The full variable domain, with the rest looked up from reference TRBV7-6 and TRBJ2-5, is GAGVSQSPRYKVTKRGQDVALRCDPISGHVSLYWYRQALGQGPEFLTYFNYEAQQDKSGLPNDRFSAERPEGSISTLTIQRTEQRDSAMYRCASSPPVAASGETQYFGPGTRLLVL.

The genes are TRBV4-2 and TRBJ2-2; 7 bases line up with TRBD2. This CDR3 is 16 amino acids long. After removal of 4 bases from V and 5 bases from J, the junction contained 10 bases not matched to a gene. CDR1 is LGHNA, CDR2 YNFKEQ, per germline. This CDR3 reads CASSPTSPEGTGELFF. The CDR3 DNA follows: TGTGCCAGCAGCCCGACTAGCCCTGAGGGGACCGGGGAGCTGTTTTTT.

The V and J genes are TRBV7-9 and TRBJ2-2; D is perhaps TRBD2 (5 bases). Looked up from germline, CDR1 is SEHNR and CDR2 is FQNEAQ (reference sequence). The CDR3 length is 15 residues. V lost 6 bases and J lost 4, with 15 bases in between. Here the CDR3 reads CASRQTIQSTGELFF. The CDR3 nucleotides are TGTGCCAGCAGGCAGACTATCCAAAGCACCGGGGAGCTGTTTTTT.

The V gene is TRBV7-8, the J gene TRBJ1-1, with 7 bases fitting TRBD1. Germline CDR1 reads SGHVS; CDR2 reads FQNEAQ. The CDR3 runs 19 residues. J gave up 4 bases and V 1 base, and 18 bases lay outside the gene matches. This CDR3 reads CASSLVPPSVNRGSTEAFF. The CDR3 DNA reads as TGTGCCAGCAGCTTAGTCCCCCCGAGTGTCAACAGGGGTAGCACTGAAGCTTTCTTT.

This clone was counted once. The V call is TRBV27, the J call TRBJ1-5; no reliable D call. V was trimmed by 6 bases and J by 6 bases, leaving 12 bases between them. This CDR3 spans 13 amino acids. Germline V CDR1 and CDR2: MNHEY, SMNVEV (reference sequence). The CDR3 loop reads CASSVREAQPQHF. Written as DNA, the CDR3 is TGTGCCAGCAGCGTGAGAGAGGCTCAGCCCCAGCATTTT.

This sequence joins TRBV7-2 and TRBJ2-1, with 8 positions matching TRBD2. The CDR3 has 16 residues. Trimming at V came to 5 bases and at J to 4 bases, leaving 10 bases not matched to a gene. CDR1 is SGHTA, CDR2 FQGNSA, per germline. CDR3 sequence: CASSPGRAGDYNEQFF. The CDR3 region has the DNA TGTGCCAGCAGCCCCGGAAGAGCGGGAGATTACAATGAGCAGTTCTTC.

The chain joins TRBV19 to TRBJ1-1; D is unresolved. The V gene's germline CDR1 is LNHDA and CDR2 SQIVND (reference sequence). Trimming removed 6 bases at V and 2 bases at J, with 13 bases between. The CDR3 totals 14 residues. CDR3 nucleotide sequence: TGTGCCAGTAGGCCGCCCGGGTCCAACACTGAAGCTTTCTTT. This gives the protein CASRPPGSNTEAFF. Full variable domain (outside the CDR3, taken from reference TRBV19 and TRBJ1-1): DGGITQSPKYLFRKEGQNVTLSCEQNLNHDAMYWYRQDPGQGLRLIYYSQIVNDFQKGDIAEGYSVSREKKESFPLTVTSAQKNPTAFYLCASRPPGSNTEAFFGQGTRLTVV.

The rearrangement uses TRBV5-1 and TRBJ2-5; D gene ambiguous. The J call may not be correct, given that the DNA end is closer to TRBJ2-7. In germline, CDR1 is SGHRS, CDR2 YFSETQ. This CDR3 has 13 residues. The CDR3 loop is CASSVGDWYEQYF. The CDR3 bases are TGCGCCAGCAGCGTGGGCGATTGGTACGAGCAGTACTTC.

J is TRBJ2-3 and V is TRBV6-5; 9 bases are shared with TRBD2. The V and J ends lost 3 bases and 4 bases, in that order; junction bases with no gene match: 8. The CDR3 is made up of 16 amino acids. Germline CDR1 is MNHEY and CDR2 is SVGAGI. DNA for the CDR3: TGTGCCAGCAGTTATAGTGGCGGGAGGGCCCCAGATACGCAGTATTTT. Translation: CASSYSGGRAPDTQYF.

V gene TRBV28 combines with J gene TRBJ2-3; D call uncertain. The CDR3 totals 11 residues. CDR1 MDHEN and CDR2 SYDVKM come from the germline V gene. V lost 5 bases and J 3 bases, leaving 3 bases between the germline ends. CDR3 DNA sequence: TGTGCCAGCAGTGAGACAGATACGCAGTATTTT. Encoded protein: CASSETDTQYF.

J is TRBJ1-4 and V is TRBV11-2; 9 positions match TRBD1. This CDR3 contains 17 residues. Per germline, CDR1 SGHAT and CDR2 FQNNGV. The V and J ends lost 5 bases and 5 bases, in that order; junction bases with no gene match: 12. CDR3 protein: CASSRGGQGSSNEKLFF. CDR3 coding DNA: TGTGCCAGCAGCCGGGGGGGACAGGGAAGCTCAAATGAAAAACTGTTTTTT.

The chain carries TRBV6-5 and TRBJ1-2; D unresolved. Germline CDR1 is MNHEY and CDR2 is SVGAGI. This CDR3 spans 13 amino acids. Trimming took off 0 bases at V and 6 bases at J, with 8 bases between the two ends. The CDR3 loop is CASSYSTGDGYTF. DNA of the CDR3: TGTGCCAGCAGTTACTCGACCGGGGATGGCTACACCTTC.

The V and J genes are TRBV5-1 and TRBJ2-2, with unresolved D. Looked up from germline, CDR1 is SGHRS and CDR2 is YFSETQ. V was trimmed by 0 bases and J by 1 base, leaving 7 bases between them. The CDR3 is made up of 15 amino acids. The CDR3 DNA is TGCGCCAGCAGCTTGGCAGGCTTGAACACCGGGGAGCTGTTTTTT. Amino acids: CASSLAGLNTGELFF.

This clone came up a few times. The chain employs TRBV6-6 and TRBJ1-2; possibly TRBD1 for D (6 bases). Germline CDR1 is MNHNY and CDR2 is SVGAGI (reference sequence). V lost 4 bases, J lost 6 bases, and 9 bases lay in between. The CDR3 has 12 amino acids. The CDR3 sequence: CASSSSGDGYTF. In DNA form, the CDR3 reads TGTGCCAGCAGTTCGTCAGGGGATGGCTACACCTTC.

This clone was seen more than once but under ten times. V and J are TRBV10-1 and TRBJ2-5, with D possibly being TRBD1 (8 bases). TRBJ2-7 explains the end of the DNA better; the J call may be wrong. Germline CDR1 and CDR2: WNHNN and SYGVQD (reference sequence). The CDR3 is 16 amino acids. CDR3 nucleotide sequence: TGCGCCAGCAGCAAGTACAGGGGGGGAAGCTCCTACGAGCAGTACTTC. Its translation is CASSKYRGGSSYEQYF.

V usage is TRBV7-8 and J usage is TRBJ2-3; D gene ambiguous. V lost 1 base and J 0 bases, leaving 5 bases between the germline ends. The CDR3 is 14 amino acids. CDR1 is SGHVS, CDR2 FQNEAQ, per germline. This CDR3 is CASSLGVSTDTQYF. CDR3 nucleotide sequence: TGTGCCAGCAGCTTAGGAGTAAGCACAGATACGCAGTATTTT. Filled out from reference TRBV7-8 and TRBJ2-3, the complete variable domain reads GAGVSQSPRYKVAKRGQDVALRCDPISGHVSLFWYQQALGQGPEFLTYFQNEAQLDKSGLPSDRFFAERPEGSVSTLKIQRTQQEDSAVYLCASSLGVSTDTQYFGPGTRLTVL.